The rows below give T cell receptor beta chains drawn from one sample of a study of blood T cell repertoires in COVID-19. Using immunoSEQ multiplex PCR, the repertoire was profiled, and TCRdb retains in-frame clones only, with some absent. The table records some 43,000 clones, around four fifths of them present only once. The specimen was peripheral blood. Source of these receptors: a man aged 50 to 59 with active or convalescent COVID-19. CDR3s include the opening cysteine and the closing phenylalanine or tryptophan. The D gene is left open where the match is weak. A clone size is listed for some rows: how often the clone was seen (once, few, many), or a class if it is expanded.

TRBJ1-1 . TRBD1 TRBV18 CASSPSQGDTEAFF TGTGCCAGCTCACCCAGCCAGGGGGACACTGAAGCTTTCTTT
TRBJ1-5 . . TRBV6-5 CASRVKWGPNQPQHF TGTGCCAGCAGAGTGAAATGGGGCCCCAATCAGCCCCAGCATTTT
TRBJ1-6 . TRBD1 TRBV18 CASSPRPGQGVGDNSPLHF TGTGCCAGCTCACCACGTCCGGGACAGGGGGTCGGTGATAATTCACCCCTCCACTTT
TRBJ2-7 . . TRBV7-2 CASSPAPGDVYEQYF TGTGCCAGCAGCCCCGCCCCCGGTGATGTCTACGAGCAGTACTTC
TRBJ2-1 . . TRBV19 CASSILGQGSYNEQFF TGTGCCAGTAGTATTCTGGGGCAGGGTTCCTACAATGAGCAGTTCTTC
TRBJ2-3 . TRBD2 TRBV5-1 CASSIFRTSGRHTDTQYF TGCGCCAGCAGCATATTCCGGACTAGCGGGCGACACACAGATACGCAGTATTTT
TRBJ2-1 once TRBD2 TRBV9 CASSQTSGVREQFF TGTGCCAGCAGCCAAACTAGCGGGGTCCGGGAGCAGTTCTTC
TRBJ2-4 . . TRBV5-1 CASSPGLGILAKNIQYF TGCGCCAGCAGCCCAGGGCTCGGAATTCTAGCCAAAAACATTCAGTACTTC
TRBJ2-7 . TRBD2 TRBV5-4 CASSLIWGGSYEQYF TGTGCCAGCAGCTTGATCTGGGGGGGGTCCTACGAGCAGTACTTC
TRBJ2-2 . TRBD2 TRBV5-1 CASSLMLAENTGELFF TGCGCCAGCAGCTTGATGCTAGCGGAGAACACCGGGGAGCTGTTTTTT
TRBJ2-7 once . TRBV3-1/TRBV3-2 CASSRSRGLVDEQYF TGTGCCAGCAGCAGGAGTAGGGGGTTAGTCGACGAGCAGTACTTC
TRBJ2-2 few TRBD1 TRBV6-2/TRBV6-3 CASSSSRQGTGELFF TGTGCCAGCAGTTCCTCCCGACAGGGGACCGGGGAGCTGTTTTTT
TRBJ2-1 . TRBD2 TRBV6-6 CASSYSPSGDHNEQFF TGTGCCAGCAGTTACTCGCCCAGCGGGGATCACAATGAGCAGTTCTTC
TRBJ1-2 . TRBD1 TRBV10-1 CAIRNRGTYGYTF TGCGCCATCCGGAACAGGGGGACGTATGGCTACACCTTC
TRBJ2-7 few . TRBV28 CASSHYEQYF TGTGCCAGCAGCCACTACGAGCAGTACTTC
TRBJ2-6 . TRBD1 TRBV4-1 CASSPRQGAAGANVLTF TGCGCCAGCAGCCCACGACAGGGGGCGGCCGGGGCCAACGTCCTGACTTTC
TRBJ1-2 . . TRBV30 CAGQRQPNNYGYTF TGTGCCGGACAAAGACAACCTAATAACTATGGCTACACCTTC
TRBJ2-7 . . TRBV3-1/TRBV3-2 CASSQDGDPSREQYF TGTGCCAGCAGCCAAGACGGAGACCCCTCTAGAGAGCAGTACTTC
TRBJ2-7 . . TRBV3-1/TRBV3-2 CASSHEVRGGEQYF TGTGCCAGCAGCCACGAGGTCCGGGGTGGGGAGCAGTACTTC
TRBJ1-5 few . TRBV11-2 CASSLGGIPNQPQHF TGTGCCAGCAGCTTAGGAGGGATCCCCAATCAGCCCCAGCATTTT
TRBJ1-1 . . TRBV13 CASSLQGGTEAFF TGTGCCAGCAGCTTACAAGGGGGAACTGAAGCTTTCTTT
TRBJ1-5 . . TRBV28 CASSLGGGARVRPQHF TGTGCCAGCAGCCTGGGAGGGGGGGCCCGGGTTCGGCCCCAGCATTTT
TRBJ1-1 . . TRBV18 CASSPTGIDTEAFF TGTGCCAGCTCACCCACAGGGATCGACACTGAAGCTTTCTTT
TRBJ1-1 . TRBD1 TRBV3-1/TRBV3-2 CASSQERDSANTEAFF TGTGCCAGCAGCCAAGAGCGGGACAGCGCGAACACTGAAGCTTTCTTT
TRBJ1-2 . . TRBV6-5 CASSSQGHALWGYTF TGTGCCAGCAGCTCGCAGGGACACGCCCTTTGGGGCTACACCTTC
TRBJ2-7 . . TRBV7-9 CASSPGTLSYEQYF TGTGCCAGCAGCCCCGGGACACTCTCCTACGAGCAGTACTTC
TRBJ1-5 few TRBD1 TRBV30 CAWRGTGEGQPQHF TGTGCCTGGAGGGGGACAGGGGAAGGGCAGCCCCAGCATTTT
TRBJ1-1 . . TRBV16 CASSQSGENTEAFF TGTGCCAGCAGCCAATCGGGCGAGAACACTGAAGCTTTCTTT
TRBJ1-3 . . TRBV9 CASSVGGSSGNTIYF TGTGCCAGCAGCGTAGGCGGGAGCTCTGGAAACACCATATATTTT
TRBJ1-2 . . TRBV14 CASSQDYSYGYTF TGTGCCAGCAGCCAAGATTACTCCTATGGCTACACCTTC
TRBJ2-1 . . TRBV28 CASSPYEGVYNEQFF TGTGCCAGCAGCCCCTACGAGGGGGTATACAATGAGCAGTTCTTC
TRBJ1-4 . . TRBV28 CASSLFQDLKNGGVF TGTGCCAGCAGTTTATTCCAGGACTTGAAAAACGGAGGGGTTTTT
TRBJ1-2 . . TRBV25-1 CASSEWQGSVYGYTF TGTGCCAGCAGTGAATGGCAGGGGAGTGTTTATGGCTACACCTTC
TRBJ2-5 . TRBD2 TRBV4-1 CASSQEIGLAGEETQYF TGCGCCAGCAGCCAAGAAATTGGACTAGCGGGAGAAGAGACCCAGTACTTC
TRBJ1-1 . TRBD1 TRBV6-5 CASTWTGVTEAFF TGTGCCAGCACTTGGACAGGGGTCACTGAAGCTTTCTTT
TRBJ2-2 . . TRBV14 CASSQFVSNTGELFF TGTGCCAGCAGCCAATTCGTCTCGAACACCGGGGAGCTGTTTTTT
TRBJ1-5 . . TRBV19 CASSPQGTQPQHF TGTGCCAGTAGTCCACAGGGCACTCAGCCCCAGCATTTT